What follows are 29 T cell receptor beta chains derived from one specimen sequenced in a study of post-analysis software for immune sequencing data. Overall study results and limits: Patients used five TRBV segments, including TRBV5-6, TRBV5-1 and TRBV20-1, more often than controls.

Each TCR beta cDNA library carried unique molecular identifiers. TCRdb passed the PCR reads through MiXCR, listing each CDR3 protein once. The repertoire includes about 460,000 distinct CDR3 sequences, under 55% of them detected once, and about 12% sits in the top ten. No cognate antigen is known for these TCRs. The sample taken for sequencing was blood. Receptors originate from a girl between 10 and 17 years old with multiple sclerosis.

The chain recombines TRBV9 with TRBJ1-5, with no clear D. V was cut by 4 bases and J by 5 bases, with 13 bases left in between. The CDR3 sequence is 14 residues long. Germline values: CDR1 SGDLS, CDR2 YYNGEE. The CDR3: CASSPRGSDQPQHF. The CDR3 coding sequence is TGTGCCAGCAGCCCCAGAGGTTCGGATCAGCCCCAGCATTTT.

DNA of the CDR3: TGTGCCAGCAGACCGGGTACGGACAGGGGACTACATGGCTACACCTTC. Its translation: CASRPGTDRGLHGYTF. This chain joins TRBV6-6 and TRBJ1-2; TRBD1 matches 9 bases. The length of the CDR3 is 16 residues. Unmatched junction bases numbered 14, after V lost 6 bases and J lost 6 bases. Germline loops: CDR1 MNHNY, CDR2 SVGAGI (reference sequence).

This sequence joins TRBV7-8 and TRBJ2-7; a weak D match, TRBD2 (5 bases). CDR1 is SGHVS, CDR2 FQNEAQ, per germline. The CDR3 sequence is 17 residues long. The V end was cut by 5 bases, the J end by 0 bases, with 20 bases between. CDR3 sequence (DNA): TGTGCCAGCAGCCCCCGTGGGCGAGCGGACTTCTCCTACGAGCAGTACTTC. This gives the protein CASSPRGRADFSYEQYF. Full variable domain (remainder filled in from reference TRBV7-8 and TRBJ2-7): GAGVSQSPRYKVAKRGQDVALRCDPISGHVSLFWYQQALGQGPEFLTYFQNEAQLDKSGLPSDRFFAERPEGSVSTLKIQRTQQEDSAVYLCASSPRGRADFSYEQYFGPGTRLTVT.

The CDR3 DNA reads as TGCGCCAGCAGCCAAGGCGTAGCGAGGACCGTACACACCTTC. It codes for CASSQGVARTVHTF. J is TRBJ1-2 and V is TRBV4-1; D uncertain. V was pared by 1 base and J by 12 bases, with 18 bases between. Germline V gene data show CDR1 as MGHRA and CDR2 as YSYEKL. This CDR3 region has 14 residues.

This clonotype occurred many times. The V call is TRBV7-2, the J call TRBJ2-7; tentative D call: TRBD1 (6 bases). This CDR3 is 15 amino acids long. Looked up from germline, CDR1 is SGHTA and CDR2 is FQGNSA. The V end lost 1 base, the J end lost 2 bases, and 12 bases lay between the germline ends. CDR3 bases: TGTGCCAGCAGCTTAGTGGCAGGGGACACCTACGAGCAGTACTTC. Protein product: CASSLVAGDTYEQYF.

The DNA of the CDR3 is TGTGCCAGCAGTCCGGGACAGGGAAGGTACTACGAGCAGTACTTC. This encodes CASSPGQGRYYEQYF. J is TRBJ2-7 and V is TRBV28, with TRBD1 matching 9 bases. Germline CDR1 is MDHEN and CDR2 is SYDVKM. The V gene end was trimmed by 5 bases and the J gene end by 3 bases; junction bases not matched to a gene: 8. There are 15 residues in the CDR3.

The chain's CDR3 is CASSWSGRVNLNEQFF. The CDR3 region has the DNA TGTGCCAGCAGTTGGTCAGGGAGGGTTAATTTAAATGAGCAGTTCTTC. V and J are TRBV11-3 and TRBJ2-1, with 7 nucleotides matching TRBD2. CDR1 and CDR2 (germline): SGHNT, YENEEA. This CDR3 spans 16 amino acids. V lost 6 bases to trimming and J lost 7 bases; unmatched junction nucleotides: 15.

There are a few counts of this clonotype. The CDR3 DNA reads as TGTGCCACCAGCAGAGGGATAGGGTTGGACAGCCATGAGCAGTTCTTC. Its protein product is CATSRGIGLDSHEQFF. V usage is TRBV15 and J usage is TRBJ2-1, with TRBD1 as a possible D gene (6 bases). The CDR3 covers 16 residues. In germline, CDR1 is LNHNV, CDR2 YYDKDF (reference sequence). The V and J ends lost 1 base and 8 bases respectively, with 18 bases between them.

This clonotype occurred once. The V gene is TRBV12-3 or TRBV12-4, the J gene TRBJ1-3; weak D call: TRBD1 (5 bases). Trimming left V 6 bases short and J 2 bases short, with 11 bases between. CDR3 length equals 14 residues. The CDR3 loop reads CASSLGQAGNTIYF. As DNA, the CDR3 is TGTGCCAGCAGCCTTGGACAAGCTGGAAACACCATATATTTT.

This chain connects TRBV28 to TRBJ1-1; D ambiguous. Germline V gene data show CDR1 as MDHEN and CDR2 as SYDVKM. V was shortened by 8 bases and J by 6 bases, with 19 bases between the two germline ends. This CDR3 spans 14 amino acids. The DNA of the CDR3 is TGTGCCAGCGGCCTGACATCGGTCCGGGCTGAAGCTTTCTTT. Translated, it gives CASGLTSVRAEAFF.

V usage is TRBV24-1 and J usage is TRBJ2-3; 8 nucleotides align to TRBD2. This CDR3 is 13 amino acids long. Germline V gene sequence: CDR1 KGHDR, CDR2 SFDVKD. The ends lost 10 bases at V and 4 bases at J; junction bases unmatched: 6. The CDR3 protein is CATERERSDTQYF. DNA for the CDR3: TGTGCCACGGAGCGGGAGCGGTCAGATACGCAGTATTTT.

This clonotype was picked up a small number of times. V usage is TRBV6-6 and J usage is TRBJ2-7; 8 positions match TRBD1. CDR1 is MNHNY and CDR2 is SVGAGI in the germline V gene (reference sequence). This CDR3 spans 15 amino acids. Unmatched junction bases numbered 11, after V lost 5 bases and J lost 5 bases. The CDR3 coding sequence is TGTGCCAGCAGTATTAAGGGGACAGGCCCCCACGAGCAGTACTTC. It translates to CASSIKGTGPHEQYF.

V usage is TRBV28 and J usage is TRBJ1-5; D is unresolved. This CDR3 is built from 13 residues. Trimming took 11 bases from V and 3 from J, leaving 14 bases between them. Per germline, CDR1 MDHEN and CDR2 SYDVKM. In DNA form, the CDR3 reads TGTGCCGGCCAAGGAGAGAACAATCAGCCCCAGCATTTT. Amino acid sequence: CAGQGENNQPQHF.

This rearrangement joins TRBV6-6 to TRBJ2-3; 8 bases align to TRBD1. Germline V gene sequence: CDR1 MNHNY, CDR2 SVGAGI (reference sequence). This CDR3 comprises 14 residues. The ends lost 6 bases at V and 2 bases at J; junction bases unmatched: 4. The CDR3 bases are TGTGCCAGCAGCGGGACAGGCTTCACAGATACGCAGTATTTT. It yields the protein CASSGTGFTDTQYF.

This clonotype was observed many times. The chain links TRBV12-3 or TRBV12-4 to TRBJ2-1, with D unresolved. The V end was cut by 3 bases, the J end by 10 bases, with 4 bases between. This CDR3 has 10 residues. CDR3 in amino acids: CASSFGEQFF. The CDR3 DNA is TGTGCCAGCAGTTTCGGAGAGCAGTTCTTC.

The rearrangement joins TRBV20-1 to TRBJ1-1; 10 positions agree with TRBD1. The germline gives CDR1 DFQATT, CDR2 SNEGSKA (reference sequence). The J segment lost 5 bases and the V segment lost 1 base, leaving 10 bases of the junction unmatched. The CDR3 is 16 amino acids. The CDR3 sequence is CSARVPGQGYETEAFF. CDR3 DNA sequence: TGCAGTGCTAGAGTCCCGGGACAGGGGTATGAGACTGAAGCTTTCTTT.

This chain joins TRBV5-6 and TRBJ1-6; 7 bases fit TRBD1. The germline gives CDR1 SGHDT, CDR2 YYEEEE. This CDR3 is 15 amino acids long. Trimming at V came to 4 bases and at J to 6 bases, leaving 7 bases not matched to a gene. The CDR3: CASSPRTGRNSPLHF. DNA of the CDR3: TGTGCCAGCAGCCCTAGGACAGGACGTAATTCACCCCTCCACTTT.

In DNA, the CDR3 is TGCGCCAGCAGCCAAGGGGGACTAGCGGGAAAAAGGGCCTACGAGCAGTACTTC. Amino acids: CASSQGGLAGKRAYEQYF. The V and J genes are TRBV4-1 and TRBJ2-7; 13 nucleotides match TRBD2. With 1 base clipped from V and 2 bases from J, the junction kept 8 bases outside the gene matches. CDR1 and CDR2 (germline): MGHRA, YSYEKL. There are 18 residues in the CDR3.

The chain carries TRBV27 and TRBJ1-2, with D maybe TRBD1 (5 bases). Germline-derived CDR1 and CDR2 are MNHEY and SMNVEV (reference sequence). The V gene lost 2 bases and the J gene lost 6 bases, with 10 bases spanning the gap. The CDR3 has 13 amino acids. As DNA, the CDR3 is TGTGCCAGCAGTTTAGTGGGGGGAGATGGCTACACCTTC. Translating gives CASSLVGGDGYTF.

This clonotype was detected only once. The V and J genes are TRBV5-1 and TRBJ2-7; no clear D. Trimming took off 1 base at V and 0 bases at J, with 8 bases between the two ends. The V gene's germline CDR1 is SGHRS and CDR2 YFSETQ. The CDR3 totals 14 residues. Here the CDR3 DNA reads TGCGCCAGCAGCTTGATAGGTCTCTCCTACGAGCAGTACTTC. Its protein is CASSLIGLSYEQYF. Variable domain in full (rest from reference TRBV5-1 and TRBJ2-7): KAGVTQTPRYLIKTRGQQVTLSCSPISGHRSVSWYQQTPGQGLQFLFEYFSETQRNKGNFPGRFSGRQFSNSRSEMNVSTLELGDSALYLCASSLIGLSYEQYFGPGTRLTVT.

The chain links TRBV5-1 to TRBJ2-1; D is ambiguous. Trimming removed 1 base at V and 4 bases at J, with 15 bases between. The CDR3 extends over 16 amino acids. The germline CDR1 and CDR2 sequences are SGHRS and YFSETQ. The CDR3: CASSLTVGKTYNEQFF. Here the CDR3 DNA reads TGCGCCAGCAGCTTGACGGTGGGAAAGACTTACAATGAGCAGTTCTTC.

The chain uses TRBV5-1 and TRBJ2-6; no firm D call. The germline V gene encodes CDR1 SGHRS and CDR2 YFSETQ. Trimming removed 0 bases from V and 2 bases from J, with 6 bases in between. CDR3 length: 15 amino acids. As DNA, the CDR3 is TGCGCCAGCAGCTTGGCCATCCCTGGGGCCAACGTCCTGACTTTC. As protein: CASSLAIPGANVLTF.

This clonotype was seen a handful of times. V usage is TRBV18 and J usage is TRBJ1-5; possible D gene TRBD1, 5 bases. Looked up from germline, CDR1 is KGHSH and CDR2 is LQKENI. This CDR3 is built from 12 residues. V was shortened by 2 bases and J by 6 bases, with 5 bases between the two germline ends. In DNA form, the CDR3 reads TGTGCCAGCTCACCAGGGGCTCAGCCCCAGCATTTT. Its translation is CASSPGAQPQHF.

This clonotype turned up a few times. This chain uses TRBV20-1 with TRBJ2-3; TRBD1 aligns across 9 bases. Germline CDR1 reads DFQATT; CDR2 reads SNEGSKA (reference sequence). V was clipped by 4 bases and J by 6 bases; unmatched bases: 11. The CDR3 loop spans 15 amino acids. CDR3 loop: CSATYLQGATDTQYF. The CDR3 coding sequence is TGCAGTGCTACTTACTTACAGGGGGCTACGGATACGCAGTATTTT.

The chain combines TRBV5-1 with TRBJ2-3; D is undetermined. The V gene lost 1 base and the J gene lost 5 bases, with 8 bases spanning the gap. The CDR3 is 13 amino acids. Germline V lookup: CDR1 SGHRS, CDR2 YFSETQ. The CDR3 bases are TGCGCCAGCAGCTTGAAGATTGGAGATACGCAGTATTTT. Amino acids: CASSLKIGDTQYF.

The V and J genes are TRBV27 and TRBJ2-7; weak D call: TRBD2 (6 bases). CDR1 is MNHEY and CDR2 is SMNVEV in the germline V gene (reference sequence). Trimming left V 6 bases short and J 6 bases short, with 15 bases between. The CDR3 totals 13 residues. In nucleotides, the CDR3 is TGTGCCAGCAGGGATAACCACGGGGGCGAGCAGTACTTC. This translates into CASRDNHGGEQYF.

This clonotype showed up just a few times. This chain links TRBV5-1 with TRBJ2-7; D is possibly TRBD1 (6 bases). Germline V gene lookup returns CDR1 SGHRS and CDR2 YFSETQ. The CDR3 has 16 amino acids. Trimming stripped 4 bases from V and 2 bases from J, with 19 bases between. The CDR3 sequence: CASSAGKGQPAYEQYF. CDR3 sequence (DNA): TGCGCCAGCAGCGCAGGCAAAGGACAGCCTGCCTACGAGCAGTACTTC.

The chain joins TRBV20-1 to TRBJ2-7, with 7 positions matching TRBD1. This CDR3 has 15 residues. V was clipped by 6 bases and J by 3 bases; unmatched bases: 14. The germline V gene has CDR1 DFQATT and CDR2 SNEGSKA (reference sequence). The CDR3: CSAQGDTRWLYEQYF. The CDR3 DNA sequence: TGCAGTGCCCAGGGGGACACGAGATGGCTCTACGAGCAGTACTTC.

Only a few counts were recorded for this clonotype. The CDR3: CASSHTPGLAGSTDTQYF. The CDR3 DNA reads as TGCGCCAGCAGCCACACCCCGGGACTAGCGGGAAGCACAGATACGCAGTATTTT. The chain has TRBV5-1 and TRBJ2-3; 13 positions match TRBD2. Germline lookup yields CDR1 SGHRS and CDR2 YFSETQ. Trimming cost V 4 bases and J 0 bases; bases outside gene matches: 8. The CDR3 consists of 18 residues.